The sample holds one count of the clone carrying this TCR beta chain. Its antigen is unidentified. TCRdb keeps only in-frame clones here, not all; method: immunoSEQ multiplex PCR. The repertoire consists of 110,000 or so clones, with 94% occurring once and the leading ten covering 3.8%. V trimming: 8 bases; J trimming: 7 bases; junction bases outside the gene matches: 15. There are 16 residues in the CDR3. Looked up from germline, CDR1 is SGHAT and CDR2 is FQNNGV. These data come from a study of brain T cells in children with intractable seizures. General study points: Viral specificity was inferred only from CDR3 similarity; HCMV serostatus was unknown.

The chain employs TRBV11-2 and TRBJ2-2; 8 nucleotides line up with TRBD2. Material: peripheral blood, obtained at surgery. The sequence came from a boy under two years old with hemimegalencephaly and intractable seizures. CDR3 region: CASRGPGLGSVGELFF. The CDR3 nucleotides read TGTGCCAGCCGGGGACCGGGACTAGGGTCAGTCGGGGAGCTGTTTTTT. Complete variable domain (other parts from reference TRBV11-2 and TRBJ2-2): EAGVAQSPRYKIIEKRQSVAFWCNPISGHATLYWYQQILGQGPKLLIQFQNNGVVDDSQLPKDRFSAERLKGVDSTLKIQPAKLEDSAVYLCASRGPGLGSVGELFFGEGSRLTVL.